These T cell receptor beta chains were read from a single sample in a study of OX40 agonist ivuxolimab in advanced cancers. The method was immunoSEQ multiplex PCR; TCRdb's version includes in-frame clones alone and lacks a portion of them. This sample has 70,000 to 90,000 clones; about 90% occur once, and the top ten carry 8.4%. The sequences come from CD4+ or CD8+ T cells sorted from blood, collected in a trial of the OX40 agonist ivuxolimab. The receptor set was obtained from an adult with an advanced solid tumor such as melanoma, head and neck, liver or kidney cancer. Both conserved end residues are part of each CDR3. The D gene is left open where the match is weak. The size of a clone is reported for some rows only, either as once, few or many, or as a class for expanded clones.

size,D,J,V,DNA,CDR3
-,TRBD1,TRBJ2-2,TRBV18,TGTGCCAGCTCACACGAGACAGGGTCCGGGGAGCTGTTTTTT,CASSHETGSGELFF
-,-,TRBJ2-1,TRBV30,TGTGCCTGGAGTGTACTTGGGCACAATGAGCAGTTCTTC,CAWSVLGHNEQFF
-,-,TRBJ2-1,TRBV10-2,TGCGCCATCACCTTAGAGGGGGGCTTGAATGAGCAGTTCTTC,CAITLEGGLNEQFF
-,-,TRBJ2-7,TRBV5-6,TGTGCCAGCAGCTTGGGTGGGTCGGACGAGCAGTACTTC,CASSLGGSDEQYF
-,-,TRBJ1-1,TRBV30,TGTGCCTGGCTCCCCATGGCGGCTTTGAACACTGAAGCTTTCTTT,CAWLPMAALNTEAFF
-,-,TRBJ1-5,TRBV30,TGTGCCTGGAGTCCCGACAGCAGCAATCAGCCCCAGCATTTT,CAWSPDSSNQPQHF
-,-,TRBJ2-3,TRBV6-5,TGTGCCAGCAGTTACCTTGGCACAGATACGCAGTATTTT,CASSYLGTDTQYF
-,TRBD1,TRBJ1-5,TRBV27,TGTGCCAGCAGTTCAGGGGGCCGTCAGCCCCAGCATTTT,CASSSGGRQPQHF
-,-,TRBJ2-2,TRBV7-8,TGTGCCAGCAGCTTAGTTGCGGGTGGGACCGGGGAGCTGTTTTTT,CASSLVAGGTGELFF
-,TRBD1,TRBJ2-1,TRBV28,TGTGCCAGCCGTCCAACGGGGACAGGGTCCTCGCTGGCGTATGAGCAGTTCTTC,CASRPTGTGSSLAYEQFF
-,-,TRBJ2-3,TRBV9,TGTGCCAGCAGCCCTGCCAGGTACACAGATACGCAGTATTTT,CASSPARYTDTQYF
-,-,TRBJ1-3,TRBV4-3,TGCGCCAGCAGCCAAGCTACAGGGTTCGCTGGAAACACCATATATTTT,CASSQATGFAGNTIYF
few,-,TRBJ1-2,TRBV20-1,TGCAGTGCGGGCTATGGCTACACCTTC,CSAGYGYTF
-,-,TRBJ1-2,TRBV19,TGTGCCACCACGGGGACTCTTGTCGGTGGCTACACCTTC,CATTGTLVGGYTF
-,-,TRBJ1-4,TRBV5-6,TGTGCCAGCAGCTCGAGGAGTCGAGGAAAACTGTTTTTT,CASSSRSRGKLFF
-,TRBD1,TRBJ1-3,TRBV15,TGTGCCACCAGCAGGGGAAGGACAGGCTCTGGAAACACCATATATTTT,CATSRGRTGSGNTIYF
once,-,TRBJ1-2,TRBV29-1,TGCAGCGTTGAAGACTCATGGGGATGGGGCTATACCTTC,CSVEDSWGWGYTF
-,-,TRBJ1-5,TRBV4-1,TGCGCCAGCAGCCAAGATCGGGGTCAGCCCCAGCATTTT,CASSQDRGQPQHF
-,-,TRBJ2-7,TRBV6-6,TGTGCCAGCACACCTTACCGGGACTTGGGGTCCTACGAGCAGTACTTC,CASTPYRDLGSYEQYF
-,-,TRBJ2-6,TRBV11-2,TGTGCCAGCAGCTTAGTGGGCGACTTCTCGGGGGCCAACGTCCTGACTTTC,CASSLVGDFSGANVLTF
-,-,TRBJ2-2,TRBV4-2,TGTGCCAGCAGCCAAGACGGAGGTTATGGGGAGGGACAGGAGCTGTTTTTT,CASSQDGGYGEGQELFF
few,TRBD1,TRBJ1-4,TRBV29-1,TGCAGCGTCTCAGGGGGGGGAGGTGAAAAACTGTTTTTT,CSVSGGGGEKLFF
-,-,TRBJ1-1,TRBV13,TGTGCCAGCACCGAGGACTGGGGAAACACTGAAGCTTTCTTT,CASTEDWGNTEAFF
once,TRBD1,TRBJ1-1,TRBV6-9,TGTGCCAGCAGTTATGACAGGGGCTCTTTTCCGAACACTGAAGCTTTCTTT,CASSYDRGSFPNTEAFF
-,TRBD1,TRBJ2-1,TRBV11-3,TGTGCCAGCAGCCTAGGACAGGGTAGGAATGAGCAGTTCTTC,CASSLGQGRNEQFF
-,-,TRBJ1-1,TRBV9,TGTGCCAGCAGCGCAAAAAAAGGCCCCGAAGGAGCTTTCTTT,CASSAKKGPEGAFF
-,-,TRBJ2-1,TRBV29-1,TGCAGCGCACTACAGGGCCTCTCCTACAATGAGCAGTTCTTC,CSALQGLSYNEQFF
-,TRBD1,TRBJ2-3,TRBV28,TGTGCCAGCAGTTCCCACCTTCAGGGGGTGCCCGGTACGCAGTATTTT,CASSSHLQGVPGTQYF
once,TRBD1,TRBJ1-1,TRBV6-5,TGTGCCAGCAGACCAGGGGGTGGTGGGACTGAAGCTTTCTTT,CASRPGGGGTEAFF
-,-,TRBJ2-1,TRBV5-6,TGTGCCAGCAGCTTCCAGGGGGGTAATGAGCAGTTCTTC,CASSFQGGNEQFF
-,-,TRBJ2-7,TRBV5-5,TGTGCCAGCAGCTTGACTAGCCTCGAGCAGTACTTC,CASSLTSLEQYF
-,-,TRBJ1-5,TRBV5-5,TGTGCCAGCAGCTTACACCACTTAGCTCAGCCCCAGCATTTT,CASSLHHLAQPQHF
-,TRBD1,TRBJ1-1,TRBV7-9,TGTGCCAGCAGCTTAGGGACAGGGGGCTGGACTGAAGCTTTCTTT,CASSLGTGGWTEAFF
-,TRBD1,TRBJ1-4,TRBV4-3,TGCGCCAGCAGCTCGGGACAGCTTAATGAAAAACTGTTTTTT,CASSSGQLNEKLFF
once,TRBD1,TRBJ2-1,TRBV30,TGTGCCTGGAGTAGATTGGGGGACAGGGCCTACAATGAGCAGTTCTTC,CAWSRLGDRAYNEQFF